The T cell receptor beta chain under discussion was sequenced for a study of OX40 agonist ivuxolimab in advanced cancers. This CDR3 contains 15 residues. Trimming removed 4 bases at V and 5 bases at J, with 17 bases between. Germline CDR1 is SGHNT and CDR2 is YENEEA. This table comes from immunoSEQ multiplex PCR, and its TCRdb copy is limited to in-frame clones, with some not included. The data hold about 110,000 clones, with roughly 90% observed a single time. The material sequenced was CD4+ or CD8+ T cells sorted from blood, taken in a trial of the OX40 agonist ivuxolimab. The chain links TRBV11-3 to TRBJ2-5; a weak D match, TRBD1 (7 bases). This receptor was identified in an adult with an advanced solid tumor such as melanoma, head and neck, liver or kidney cancer. In nucleotides, the CDR3 is TGTGCCAGCAGCTACCGTGCGACAGGGAGGGAGACCCAGTACTTC. Residues: CASSYRATGRETQYF.